The rows below give T cell receptor beta chains drawn from one sample of a study of T cell changes during pregnancy in multiple sclerosis. Clones were read by immunoSEQ multiplex PCR, and TCRdb kept only the in-frame ones, dropping some. The top ten clones hold approximately 8.4% of a sample with about 40,000 clones, roughly 90% of them seen once. Here the sequenced sample was CD8+ T cells from peripheral blood mononuclear cells, taken before pregnancy. These receptors were taken from a female donor with multiple sclerosis, enrolled in a pregnancy study. Each CDR3 is given with its conserved first and last residue. Fields, in order: V gene, D gene, J gene, clone size, CDR3 DNA, CDR3 protein. D genes are given only for firm matches. Size is stated for part of the rows, as once, few or many counts, or as a class when the clone is expanded.

TRBV15	NA	TRBJ1-1	NA	TGTGCCACCAGCTTGGACACCTACACTGAAGCTTTCTTT	CATSLDTYTEAFF
TRBV2	NA	TRBJ2-3	NA	TGTGCCAGCAGTGGGCAGGTCTCGTTCAGGGATACGCAGTATTTT	CASSGQVSFRDTQYF
TRBV30	TRBD1	TRBJ1-4	once	TGTGCCTGGAGCTACACAGGGGGCGGAGGGGAACTGTTTTTT	CAWSYTGGGGELFF
TRBV11-2	NA	TRBJ2-1	NA	TGTGCCAGCACCTACTCAACCCGCTCCTACAATGAGCAGTTCTTC	CASTYSTRSYNEQFF
TRBV6-5	NA	TRBJ2-1	once	TGTGCCAGCAGTTCCGCTTCGGGACTGGCCTACAATGAGCAGTTCTTC	CASSSASGLAYNEQFF
TRBV6-1	TRBD2	TRBJ2-3	NA	TGTGCCAGCAGTGAACTAGCGGGAGGGCCAGATACGCAGTATTTT	CASSELAGGPDTQYF
TRBV4-1	TRBD1	TRBJ2-1	NA	TGCGCCAGCAGTCCCGGCACCGGGACAGGACCCTACTACAATGAGCAGTTCTTC	CASSPGTGTGPYYNEQFF
TRBV27	TRBD2	TRBJ2-3	NA	TGTGCCAGCAGTTTATGGGGTAGCGGGAGGGACCCAGATACGCAGTATTTT	CASSLWGSGRDPDTQYF
TRBV9	NA	TRBJ2-3	NA	TGTGCCAGCAGCTCCCCCTCTAGCACAGATACGCAGTATTTT	CASSSPSSTDTQYF
TRBV7-9	TRBD2	TRBJ2-7	NA	TGTGCCAGCAGCCCTAGGGCCCGCGGGAGTTACGAGCAGTACTTC	CASSPRARGSYEQYF
TRBV6-1	NA	TRBJ1-1	NA	TGTGCCAGCAGCCGAATTTTGGCAGGCAACACTGAAGCTTTCTTT	CASSRILAGNTEAFF
TRBV15	NA	TRBJ1-1	NA	TGTGCCACCGATGAGGGCAATGGCGGCACTGAAGCTTTCTTT	CATDEGNGGTEAFF
TRBV6-4	TRBD2	TRBJ2-7	NA	TGTGCCAGCAGTAAAGATAGCGGGAGCTCCTACGAGCAGTACTTC	CASSKDSGSSYEQYF
TRBV11-2	TRBD1	TRBJ1-1	NA	TGTGCCAGCAGCCCCCCGGGACAGGGGGCCCCCATGAACACTGAAGCTTTCTTT	CASSPPGQGAPMNTEAFF
TRBV10-3	TRBD1	TRBJ1-1	NA	TGTGCCATCACTTTGGACAGGGGGCCCACTGAAGCTTTCTTT	CAITLDRGPTEAFF
TRBV15	TRBD1	TRBJ2-7	NA	TGTGCCACCAGCAAGGACAGGGAAGGCGACGAGCAGTACTTC	CATSKDREGDEQYF
TRBV27	TRBD2	TRBJ2-3	NA	TGTGCCAGCAGTTCCCCATTGGCGGGAGGCATCACAGATACGCAGTATTTT	CASSSPLAGGITDTQYF
TRBV10-3	NA	TRBJ1-1	few	TGTGCCATCAGTGACCTACAGGGTACTGACACTGAAGCTTTCTTT	CAISDLQGTDTEAFF
TRBV9	NA	TRBJ2-3	NA	TGTGCCAGCAGCGTAGGGACAGCCCCAGATACGCAGTATTTT	CASSVGTAPDTQYF
TRBV5-4	NA	TRBJ2-2	NA	TGTGCCAGCAGCTTGGAGGGACTTGGCACCGGGGAGCTGTTTTTT	CASSLEGLGTGELFF
TRBV27	NA	TRBJ1-5	NA	TGTGCCAGCAGCCGACAGACTCAGGGGCCCCAGCATTTT	CASSRQTQGPQHF
TRBV27	TRBD1	TRBJ2-3	NA	TGTGCCGTCCGGGGGTCAGGGGGCCCATTATATACGCAGTATTTT	CAVRGSGGPLYTQYF
TRBV7-8	NA	TRBJ1-5	once	TGTGCCAGCAGCTTACCGAGTCAGGGCAGGGTCTTCGATCAGCCCCAGCATTTT	CASSLPSQGRVFDQPQHF
TRBV28	TRBD1	TRBJ1-1	few	TGTGCCAGCAGTTTATTACAGGGGCGTGAAGCTTTCTTT	CASSLLQGREAFF
TRBV6-5	NA	TRBJ2-1	NA	TGTGCCACCGGGACTCAGGCCACCAATGAGCAGTTCTTC	CATGTQATNEQFF
TRBV9	NA	TRBJ2-5	NA	TGTGCCAGCAGCCCTCGACTAGGGCAAGAGACCCAGTACTTC	CASSPRLGQETQYF
TRBV27	TRBD1	TRBJ2-7	NA	TGTGCCAGCAGTTGGACTGGACAGGGCTACGAGCAGTACTTC	CASSWTGQGYEQYF
TRBV19	TRBD1	TRBJ1-1	NA	TGTGCCAGTAGGGGGCTGGACAGGGGAGGAAACACTGAAGCTTTCTTT	CASRGLDRGGNTEAFF
TRBV7-9	NA	TRBJ2-4	NA	TGTGCCAGCAGCCAAGTGGGGAGTGCCAAAAACATTCAGTACTTC	CASSQVGSAKNIQYF
TRBV5-1	NA	TRBJ2-1	NA	TGCGCCAGCAGTTTAGCCCTTAGCTCCTACAATGAGCAGTTCTTC	CASSLALSSYNEQFF
TRBV7-2	TRBD1	TRBJ1-3	NA	TGTGCCAGCAGCCCCCGACAGGGATCTGGAAACACCATATATTTT	CASSPRQGSGNTIYF
TRBV11-2	TRBD2	TRBJ2-3	NA	TGTGCCAGCAGCTTAGGGCAGGGGCTAGCGGGAGGCACGCAGTATTTT	CASSLGQGLAGGTQYF
TRBV7-9	NA	TRBJ2-7	NA	TGTGCCAGCAGCTTAGTAGCGGAGAAGTACGAGCAGTACTTC	CASSLVAEKYEQYF
TRBV2	TRBD2	TRBJ2-7	NA	TGTGCCAGCAGTGAACGACTAGCGGGAGTGTCCTACGAGCAGTACTTC	CASSERLAGVSYEQYF
TRBV5-1	NA	TRBJ2-5	NA	TGCGCCAGCAGCTTAAGGGGGCAAGAGACCCAGTACTTC	CASSLRGQETQYF
TRBV6-5	NA	TRBJ2-1	few	TGTGCCAGCAGCCCTTTTTTAGCCTACAATGAGCAGTTCTTC	CASSPFLAYNEQFF
TRBV29-1	NA	TRBJ2-1	NA	TGCAGCGTTGAAAAGGAGGGCCCCAATGAGCAGTTCTTC	CSVEKEGPNEQFF
TRBV7-9	TRBD2	TRBJ2-1	NA	TGTGCCAGCAGCTCCCTACGGACTAGGAACTACAATGAGCAGTTCTTC	CASSSLRTRNYNEQFF
TRBV27	TRBD1	TRBJ1-4	once	TGTGCCAGCAGTTTAGACAGGGCCGAAAAACTGTTTTTT	CASSLDRAEKLFF
TRBV11-3	NA	TRBJ2-1	NA	TGTGCCAGCAGCTTAGAATCGTACGGCGGGCTATCCTACAATGAGCAGTTCTTC	CASSLESYGGLSYNEQFF
TRBV4-3	NA	TRBJ1-5	NA	TGCGCCAGCAGCCAAGTTTTGGGCACCGTTCAGCCCCAGCATTTT	CASSQVLGTVQPQHF
TRBV28	TRBD2	TRBJ2-1	NA	TGTGCCAGCGGAAAACGTACTAGCGGCCCTCGGGATGAGCAGTTCTTC	CASGKRTSGPRDEQFF
TRBV19	TRBD2	TRBJ2-1	NA	TGTGCCAGTAGTGTGGTAGGACTAGCGGGAGGGGCTTACAATGAGCAGTTCTTC	CASSVVGLAGGAYNEQFF
TRBV19	NA	TRBJ1-2	NA	TGTGCCAGTAGTATCGGGGTAGGTTTTGATGGCTACACCTTC	CASSIGVGFDGYTF
TRBV7-8	TRBD1	TRBJ1-2	NA	TGTGCCAGCAGCTTAGAAGTGGCCCTGGACAGGGGAAGAGGCTACACCTTC	CASSLEVALDRGRGYTF
TRBV6-7	TRBD1	TRBJ2-1	NA	TGTGCCAGCAGTTGGAACCGACAGGGGCCTCACAATGAGCAGTTCTTC	CASSWNRQGPHNEQFF
TRBV6-1	NA	TRBJ2-7	NA	TGTGCCAGCCGGCAGGTTCGCGGGTACGAGCAGTACTTC	CASRQVRGYEQYF
TRBV7-9	TRBD2	TRBJ2-7	NA	TGTGCCAGCAGCCTAGGGACTAGCGGGGAACCCTACGAGCAGTACTTC	CASSLGTSGEPYEQYF
TRBV29-1	NA	TRBJ1-4	NA	TGCAGCGCTACAGTTGCAACTAATGAAAAACTGTTTTTT	CSATVATNEKLFF
TRBV15	NA	TRBJ2-3	NA	TGTGCCACCAGCACAGGGGCGGTAGATACGCAGTATTTT	CATSTGAVDTQYF